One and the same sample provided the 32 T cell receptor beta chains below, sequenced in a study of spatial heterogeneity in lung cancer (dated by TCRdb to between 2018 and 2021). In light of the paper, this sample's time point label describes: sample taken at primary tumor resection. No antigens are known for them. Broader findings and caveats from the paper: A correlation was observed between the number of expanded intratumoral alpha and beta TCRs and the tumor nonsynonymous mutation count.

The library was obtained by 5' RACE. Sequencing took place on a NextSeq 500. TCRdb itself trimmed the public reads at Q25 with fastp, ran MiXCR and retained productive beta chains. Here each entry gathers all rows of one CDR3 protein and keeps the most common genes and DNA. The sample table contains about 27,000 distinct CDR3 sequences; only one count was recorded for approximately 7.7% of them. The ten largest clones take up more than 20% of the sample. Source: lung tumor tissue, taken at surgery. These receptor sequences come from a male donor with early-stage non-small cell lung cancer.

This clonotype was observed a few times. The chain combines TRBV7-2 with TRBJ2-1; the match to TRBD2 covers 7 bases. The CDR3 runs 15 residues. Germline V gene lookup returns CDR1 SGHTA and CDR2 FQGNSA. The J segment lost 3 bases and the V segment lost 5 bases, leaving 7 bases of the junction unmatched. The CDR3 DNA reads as TGTGCCAGCAGCCGAGCGGGATCTCACTACAATGAGCAGTTCTTC. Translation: CASSRAGSHYNEQFF.

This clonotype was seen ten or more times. The CDR3 loop is CSAFNGLQETQYF. CDR3 nucleotides: TGCAGTGCCTTCAACGGGCTCCAAGAGACCCAGTACTTC. This rearrangement joins TRBV20-1 to TRBJ2-5; D not resolved. The CDR3 sequence is 13 residues long. V was shortened by 6 bases and J by 1 base, with 12 bases between the two germline ends. Germline-derived CDR1 and CDR2 are DFQATT and SNEGSKA (reference sequence).

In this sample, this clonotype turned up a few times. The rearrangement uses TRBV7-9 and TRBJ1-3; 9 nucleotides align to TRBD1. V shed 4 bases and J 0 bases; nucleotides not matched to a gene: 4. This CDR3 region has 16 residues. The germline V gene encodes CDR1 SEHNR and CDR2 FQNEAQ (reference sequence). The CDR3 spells CASSSGQGFSGNTIYF. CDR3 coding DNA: TGTGCCAGCAGCTCGGGACAGGGATTCTCTGGAAACACCATATATTTT.

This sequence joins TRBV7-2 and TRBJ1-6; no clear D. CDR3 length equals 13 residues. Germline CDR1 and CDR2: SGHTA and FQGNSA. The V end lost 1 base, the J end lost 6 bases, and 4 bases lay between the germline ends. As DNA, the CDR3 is TGTGCCAGCAGCTTAGGACCTAATTCACCCCTCCACTTT. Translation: CASSLGPNSPLHF.

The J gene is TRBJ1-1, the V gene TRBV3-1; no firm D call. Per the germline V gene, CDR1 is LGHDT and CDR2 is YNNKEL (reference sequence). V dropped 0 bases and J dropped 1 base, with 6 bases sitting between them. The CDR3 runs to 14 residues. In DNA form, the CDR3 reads TGTGCCAGCAGCCAAGATGCACCGAACACTGAAGCTTTCTTT. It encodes CASSQDAPNTEAFF. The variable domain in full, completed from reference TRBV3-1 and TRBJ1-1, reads DTAVSQTPKYLVTQMGNDKSIKCEQNLGHDTMYWYKQDSKKFLKIMFSYNNKELIINETVPNRFSPKSPDKAHLNLHINSLELGDSAVYFCASSQDAPNTEAFFGQGTRLTVV.

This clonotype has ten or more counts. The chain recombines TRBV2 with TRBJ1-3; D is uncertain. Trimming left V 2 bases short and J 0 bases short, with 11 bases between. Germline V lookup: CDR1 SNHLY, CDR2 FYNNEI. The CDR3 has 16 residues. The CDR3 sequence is CASSELWILSGNTIYF. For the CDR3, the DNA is TGTGCCAGCAGTGAATTGTGGATTCTCTCTGGAAACACCATATATTTT.

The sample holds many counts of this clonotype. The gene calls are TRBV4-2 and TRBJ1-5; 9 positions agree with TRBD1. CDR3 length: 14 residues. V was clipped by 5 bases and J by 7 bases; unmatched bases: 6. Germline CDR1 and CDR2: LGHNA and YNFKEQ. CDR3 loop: CASSSGTGFQPQHF. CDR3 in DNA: TGTGCCAGCAGCTCGGGGACAGGGTTCCAGCCCCAGCATTTT.

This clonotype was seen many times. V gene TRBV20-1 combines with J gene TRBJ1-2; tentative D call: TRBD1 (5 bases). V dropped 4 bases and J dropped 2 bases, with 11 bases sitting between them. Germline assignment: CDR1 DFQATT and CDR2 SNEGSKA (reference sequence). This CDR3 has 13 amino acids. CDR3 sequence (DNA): TGCAGTGCTACCCAACAGGCCAACTATGGCTACACCTTC. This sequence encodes CSATQQANYGYTF.

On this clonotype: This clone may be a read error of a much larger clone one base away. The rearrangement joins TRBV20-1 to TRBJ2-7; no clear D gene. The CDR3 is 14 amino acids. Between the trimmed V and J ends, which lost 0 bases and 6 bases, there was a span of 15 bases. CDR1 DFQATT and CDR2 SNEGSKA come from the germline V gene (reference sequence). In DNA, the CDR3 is TGCAGTGCTAGAGATCCGAGCTTCCAGTGCGAGCAGTACTTC. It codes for CSARDPSFQCEQYF.

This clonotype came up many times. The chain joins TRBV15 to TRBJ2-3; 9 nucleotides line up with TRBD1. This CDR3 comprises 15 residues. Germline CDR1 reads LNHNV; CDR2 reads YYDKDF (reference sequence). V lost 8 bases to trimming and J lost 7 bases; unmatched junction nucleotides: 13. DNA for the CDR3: TGTGCCACCGGACCTCCCGGGACAGGGCGACATACGCAGTATTTT. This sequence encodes CATGPPGTGRHTQYF.

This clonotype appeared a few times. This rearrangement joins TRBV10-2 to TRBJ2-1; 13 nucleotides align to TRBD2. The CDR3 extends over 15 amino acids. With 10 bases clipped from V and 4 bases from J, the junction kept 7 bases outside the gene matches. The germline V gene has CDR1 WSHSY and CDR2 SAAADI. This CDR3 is CATAPTSGGYNEQFF. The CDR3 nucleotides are TGCGCCACCGCGCCGACTAGCGGGGGGTACAATGAGCAGTTCTTC.

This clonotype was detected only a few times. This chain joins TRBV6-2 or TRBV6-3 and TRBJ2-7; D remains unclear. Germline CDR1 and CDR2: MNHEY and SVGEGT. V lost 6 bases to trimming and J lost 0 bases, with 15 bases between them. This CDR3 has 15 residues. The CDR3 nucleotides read TGTGCCAGCAGCCGTGGCAGCCTATTCTCCTACGAGCAGTACTTC. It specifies CASSRGSLFSYEQYF.

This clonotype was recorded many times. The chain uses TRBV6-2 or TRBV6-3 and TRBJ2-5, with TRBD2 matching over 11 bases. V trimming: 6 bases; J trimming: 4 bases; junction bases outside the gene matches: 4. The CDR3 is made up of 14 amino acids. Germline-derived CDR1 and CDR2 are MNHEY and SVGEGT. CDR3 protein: CASRASGGLETQYF. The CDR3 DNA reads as TGTGCCAGCAGGGCTAGCGGGGGGTTAGAGACCCAGTACTTC.

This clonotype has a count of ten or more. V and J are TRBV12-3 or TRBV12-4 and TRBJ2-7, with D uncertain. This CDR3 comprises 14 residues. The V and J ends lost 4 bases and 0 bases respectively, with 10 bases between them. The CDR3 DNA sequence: TGTGCCAGCAGTTACCACACGACCTCCTACGAGCAGTACTTC. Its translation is CASSYHTTSYEQYF.

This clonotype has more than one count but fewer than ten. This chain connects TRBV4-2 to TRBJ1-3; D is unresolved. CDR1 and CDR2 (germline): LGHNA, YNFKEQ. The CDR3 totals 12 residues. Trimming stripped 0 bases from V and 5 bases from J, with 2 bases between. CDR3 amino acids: CASSQDRNTIYF. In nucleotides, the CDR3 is TGTGCCAGCAGCCAAGATAGAAACACCATATATTTT.

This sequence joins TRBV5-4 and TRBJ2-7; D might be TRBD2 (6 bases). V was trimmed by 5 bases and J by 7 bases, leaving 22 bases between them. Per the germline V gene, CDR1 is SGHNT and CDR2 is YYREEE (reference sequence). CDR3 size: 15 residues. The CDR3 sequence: CASRTPGLSEREQYF. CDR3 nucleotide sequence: TGTGCCAGCAGAACCCCGGGACTCTCCGAAAGGGAGCAGTACTTC. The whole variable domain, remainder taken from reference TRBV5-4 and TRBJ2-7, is ETGVTQSPTHLIKTRGQQVTLRCSSQSGHNTVSWYQQALGQGPQFIFQYYREEENGRGNFPPRFSGLQFPNYSSELNVNALELDDSALYLCASRTPGLSEREQYFGPGTRLTVT.

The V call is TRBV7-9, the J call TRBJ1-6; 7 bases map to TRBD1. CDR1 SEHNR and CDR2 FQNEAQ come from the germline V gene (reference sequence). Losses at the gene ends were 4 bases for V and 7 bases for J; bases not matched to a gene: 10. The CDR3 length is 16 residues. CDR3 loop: CASSSTDRAMNSPLHF. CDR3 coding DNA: TGTGCCAGCAGCTCTACCGACAGGGCAATGAATTCACCCCTCCACTTT.

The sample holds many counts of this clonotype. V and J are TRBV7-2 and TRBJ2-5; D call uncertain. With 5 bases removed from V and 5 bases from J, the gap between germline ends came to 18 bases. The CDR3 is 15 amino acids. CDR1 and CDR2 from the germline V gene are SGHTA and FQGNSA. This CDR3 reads CASSPGRLVFETQYF. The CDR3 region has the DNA TGTGCCAGCAGCCCTGGACGTCTGGTGTTCGAGACCCAGTACTTC.

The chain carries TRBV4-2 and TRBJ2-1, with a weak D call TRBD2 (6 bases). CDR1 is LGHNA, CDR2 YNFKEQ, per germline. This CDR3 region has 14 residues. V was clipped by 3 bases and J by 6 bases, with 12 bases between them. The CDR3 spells CASSQVAGINEQFF. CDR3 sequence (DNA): TGTGCCAGCAGCCAGGTCGCGGGAATCAATGAGCAGTTCTTC.

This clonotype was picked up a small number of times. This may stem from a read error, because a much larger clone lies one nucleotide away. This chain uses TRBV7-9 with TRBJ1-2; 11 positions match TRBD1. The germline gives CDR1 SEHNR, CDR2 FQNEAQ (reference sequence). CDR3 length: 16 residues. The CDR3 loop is CASSPADRGLDYGHTF. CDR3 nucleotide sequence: TGTGCCAGCAGCCCCGCGGACAGGGGGCTAGACTATGGCCACACCTTC.

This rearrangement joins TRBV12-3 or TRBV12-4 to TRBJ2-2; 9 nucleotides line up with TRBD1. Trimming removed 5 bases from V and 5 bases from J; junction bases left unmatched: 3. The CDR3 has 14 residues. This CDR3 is CASSRDRDTGELFF. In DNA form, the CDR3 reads TGTGCCAGCAGTCGGGACAGGGATACCGGGGAGCTGTTTTTT.

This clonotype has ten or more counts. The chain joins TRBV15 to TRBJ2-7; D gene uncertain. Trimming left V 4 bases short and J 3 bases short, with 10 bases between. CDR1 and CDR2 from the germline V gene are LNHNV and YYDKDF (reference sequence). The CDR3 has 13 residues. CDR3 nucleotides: TGTGCCACCAGCATGTTACCCCTCTACGAGCAGTACTTC. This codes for CATSMLPLYEQYF. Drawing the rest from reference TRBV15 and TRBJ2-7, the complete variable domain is DAMVIQNPRYQVTQFGKPVTLSCSQTLNHNVMYWYQQKSSQAPKLLFHYYDKDFNNEADTPDNFQSRRPNTSFCFLDIRSPGLGDTAMYLCATSMLPLYEQYFGPGTRLTVT.

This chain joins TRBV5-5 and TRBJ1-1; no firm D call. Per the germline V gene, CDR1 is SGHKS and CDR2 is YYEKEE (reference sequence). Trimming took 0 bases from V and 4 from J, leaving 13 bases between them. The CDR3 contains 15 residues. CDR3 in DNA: TGTGCCAGCAGCTTGGAATGGCCCCTGGGCACTGAAGCTTTCTTT. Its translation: CASSLEWPLGTEAFF.

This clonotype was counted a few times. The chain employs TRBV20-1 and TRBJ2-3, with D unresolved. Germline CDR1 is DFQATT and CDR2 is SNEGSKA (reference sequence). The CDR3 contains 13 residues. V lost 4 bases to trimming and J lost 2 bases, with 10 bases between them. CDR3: CSATEWSTDTQYF. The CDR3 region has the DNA TGCAGTGCTACAGAGTGGTCCACAGATACGCAGTATTTT.

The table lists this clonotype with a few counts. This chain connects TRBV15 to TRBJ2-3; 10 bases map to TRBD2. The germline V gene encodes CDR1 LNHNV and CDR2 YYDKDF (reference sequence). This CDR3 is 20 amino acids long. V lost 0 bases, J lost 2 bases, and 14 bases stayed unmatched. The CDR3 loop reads CATSRDDSPTSGVLTDTQYF. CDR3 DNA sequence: TGTGCCACCAGCAGAGATGACTCCCCAACTAGCGGGGTCCTCACAGATACGCAGTATTTT.

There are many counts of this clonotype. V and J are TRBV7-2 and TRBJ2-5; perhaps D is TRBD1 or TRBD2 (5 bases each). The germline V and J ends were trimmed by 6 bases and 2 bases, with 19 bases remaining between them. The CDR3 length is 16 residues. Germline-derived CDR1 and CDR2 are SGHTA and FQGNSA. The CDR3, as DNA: TGTGCCAGCAGTAACTATGCGGCCGGGGCTCAAGAGACCCAGTACTTC. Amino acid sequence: CASSNYAAGAQETQYF.

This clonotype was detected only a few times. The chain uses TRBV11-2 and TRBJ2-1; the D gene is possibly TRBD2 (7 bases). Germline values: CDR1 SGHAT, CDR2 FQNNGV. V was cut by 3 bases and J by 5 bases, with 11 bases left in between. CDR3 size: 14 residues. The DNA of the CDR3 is TGTGCCAGCAGCTTCCGGGGGGCCAACAATGAGCAGTTCTTC. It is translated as CASSFRGANNEQFF.

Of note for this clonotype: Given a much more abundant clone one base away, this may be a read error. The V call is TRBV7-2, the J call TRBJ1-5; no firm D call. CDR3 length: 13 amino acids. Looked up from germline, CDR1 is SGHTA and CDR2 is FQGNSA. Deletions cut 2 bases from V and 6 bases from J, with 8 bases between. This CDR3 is CASSLWGTQPQHF. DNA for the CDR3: TGTGCCAGCAGCTTATGGGGTACTCAGCCCCAGCATTTT. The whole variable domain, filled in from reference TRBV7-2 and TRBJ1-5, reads GAGVSQSPSNKVTEKGKDVELRCDPISGHTALYWYRQSLGQGLEFLIYFQGNSAPDKSGLPSDRFSAERTGGSVSTLTIQRTQQEDSAVYLCASSLWGTQPQHFGDGTRLSIL.

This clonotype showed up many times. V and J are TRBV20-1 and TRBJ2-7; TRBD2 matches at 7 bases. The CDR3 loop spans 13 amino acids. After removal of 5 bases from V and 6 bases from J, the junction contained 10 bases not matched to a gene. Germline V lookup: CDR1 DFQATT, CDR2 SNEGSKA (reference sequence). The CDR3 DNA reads TGCAGTGCTTCCTCGGGAGGATTGAGCGAGCAGTACTTC. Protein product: CSASSGGLSEQYF.

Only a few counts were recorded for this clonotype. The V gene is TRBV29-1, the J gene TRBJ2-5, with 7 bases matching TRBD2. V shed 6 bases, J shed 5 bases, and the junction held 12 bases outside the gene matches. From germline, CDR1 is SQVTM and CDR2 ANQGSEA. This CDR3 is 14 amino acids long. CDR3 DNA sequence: TGCAGCGTAGACACTAGCGAAGGATGGGAGACCCAGTACTTC. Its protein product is CSVDTSEGWETQYF.

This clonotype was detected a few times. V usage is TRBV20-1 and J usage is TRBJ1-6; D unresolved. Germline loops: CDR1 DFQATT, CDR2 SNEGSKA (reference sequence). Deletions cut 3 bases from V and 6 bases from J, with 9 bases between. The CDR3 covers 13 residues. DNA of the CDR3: TGCAGTGCTAGGATCGAGGCTAATTCACCCCTCCACTTT. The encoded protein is CSARIEANSPLHF.

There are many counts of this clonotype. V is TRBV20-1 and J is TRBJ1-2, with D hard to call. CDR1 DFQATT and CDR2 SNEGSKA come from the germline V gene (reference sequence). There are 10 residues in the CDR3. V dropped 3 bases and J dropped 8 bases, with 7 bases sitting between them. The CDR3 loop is CSARTTGYTF. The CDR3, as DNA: TGCAGTGCTAGGACCACCGGCTACACCTTC.